The 25 T cell receptor beta chains in this list originate from one sample, sequenced in a study of T cells in localized non-small cell lung cancer (dated by TCRdb to 2020 to 2022). The library was built by means of the immunoSEQ multiplex PCR assay. The immuneACCESS repertoire file appears here via TCRdb, limited to in-frame rearrangements. These files lack a portion of the clones; in checked studies, under half of the deficit traces to unresolved V genes, and the cause of the others is not known. The sample records tens of thousands of clones, 70% to 90% of which are singletons. The top ten constitute more than 0.95% of the sample. The sequenced sample was peripheral blood, obtained before any cancer treatment. Every receptor here comes from a woman aged 40-75 years with stage I lung adenocarcinoma.

Turning to this clone: The same CDR3 also results from other DNA sequences found in this sample. The rearrangement joins TRBV7-2 to TRBJ2-5; D might be TRBD2 (6 bases). Germline assignment: CDR1 SGHTA and CDR2 FQGNSA. This CDR3 is built from 14 residues. Trimming pared 0 bases from V and 2 bases from J, leaving 7 bases between. The CDR3 DNA reads as TGTGCCAGCAGCTTAGCCGGGGGACAAGAGACCCAGTACTTC. It is translated as CASSLAGGQETQYF.

The V and J genes are TRBV10-2 and TRBJ2-1, with 7 bases aligning to TRBD2. Germline CDR1 and CDR2: WSHSY and SAAADI. With V trimmed by 6 bases and J by 0 bases, 8 bases remained unmatched. This CDR3 has 16 residues. The CDR3 reads CASRDLGLTSYNEQFF. The CDR3 DNA is TGCGCCAGCAGGGATTTGGGACTAACCTCCTACAATGAGCAGTTCTTC.

The V call is TRBV5-5, the J call TRBJ1-4; no firm D call. The V gene's germline CDR1 is SGHKS and CDR2 YYEKEE (reference sequence). This CDR3 has 15 residues. The ends were cut back, 2 bases at V and 5 bases at J, with 13 bases in the middle. The chain's CDR3 is CASSFDPGPNEKLFF. The CDR3 bases are TGTGCCAGCAGCTTTGACCCCGGGCCCAATGAAAAACTGTTTTTT.

This rearrangement joins TRBV5-6 to TRBJ1-1; 7 bases agree with TRBD1. CDR1 and CDR2 (germline): SGHDT, YYEEEE. This CDR3 spans 15 amino acids. Trimming removed 9 bases from V and 0 bases from J; junction bases left unmatched: 11. In nucleotides, the CDR3 is TGTGCCACCCAAGGAAAAGGGGGCTTGAACACTGAAGCTTTCTTT. This encodes CATQGKGGLNTEAFF.

The chain recombines TRBV28 with TRBJ1-2; TRBD1 agrees at 9 bases. V shed 6 bases, J shed 3 bases, and the junction held 8 bases outside the gene matches. CDR3 length: 15 amino acids. Germline CDR1 reads MDHEN; CDR2 reads SYDVKM. The CDR3 region is CASRTQGALDYGYTF. The CDR3 bases are TGTGCCAGCAGAACACAGGGGGCGCTAGACTATGGCTACACCTTC.

This clone has just a few counts. V is TRBV7-3 and J is TRBJ2-1; D is undetermined. Trimming cost V 2 bases and J 4 bases, with 18 bases left between them. The CDR3 spans 17 residues. Germline V lookup: CDR1 SGHTA, CDR2 FQGTGA. This chain's CDR3 is CASSLGPRSLGYNEQFF. CDR3 in DNA: TGTGCCAGCAGCTTAGGGCCTAGGAGTCTGGGGTACAATGAGCAGTTCTTC.

The chain employs TRBV21-1 and TRBJ1-2. TRBV21-1 is a pseudogene locus. This CDR3 spans 15 amino acids. CDR3 in amino acids: CASSKVEAKLSGYTF. For the CDR3, the DNA is TGTGCCAGCAGCAAAGTGGAGGCGAAGCTTAGTGGCTACACCTTC.

Here the CDR3 reads CASRGPREGNTIYF. The DNA of the CDR3 is TGTGCCAGCAGAGGGCCCAGGGAAGGAAACACCATATATTTT. The chain is built from TRBV7-2 and TRBJ1-3; D is possibly TRBD1 (5 bases). The V end lost 6 bases, the J end lost 4 bases, and 13 bases lay between the germline ends. This CDR3 region has 14 residues. Germline V CDR1 and CDR2: SGHTA, FQGNSA.

V gene TRBV14 combines with J gene TRBJ1-3, with D unclear. The V gene lost 1 base and the J gene lost 4 bases, with 5 bases spanning the gap. Germline V gene data show CDR1 as SGHDN and CDR2 as FVKESK. This CDR3 is built from 13 residues. CDR3: CASSQVRGNTIYF. The CDR3, as DNA: TGTGCCAGCAGCCAAGTCCGGGGAAACACCATATATTTT.

The chain recombines TRBV11-3 with TRBJ2-3; no firm D call. The CDR3 loop spans 13 amino acids. CDR1 is SGHNT, CDR2 YENEEA, per germline. The V end was cut by 1 base, the J end by 5 bases, with 7 bases between. Here the CDR3 DNA reads TGTGCCAGCAGCTTAGCATTTGAAGATACGCAGTATTTT. It is translated as CASSLAFEDTQYF.

This chain links TRBV28 with TRBJ1-6; 9 nucleotides agree with TRBD1. Germline CDR1 MDHEN, CDR2 SYDVKM. J was trimmed by 7 bases and V by 5 bases; bases with no gene match: 3. The CDR3 totals 14 residues. The CDR3 loop is CASSLTGGNSPLHF. CDR3 sequence (DNA): TGTGCCAGCAGTCTAACAGGGGGCAATTCACCCCTCCACTTT.

V and J are TRBV30 and TRBJ1-1, with TRBD1 matching over 8 bases. After removal of 1 base from V and 0 bases from J, the junction contained 1 base not matched to a gene. Germline CDR1 and CDR2: GTSNPN and SVGIG (reference sequence). The CDR3 has 14 residues. Here the CDR3 DNA reads TGTGCCTGGAGTGGGGACAGGATGAACACTGAAGCTTTCTTT. The encoded protein is CAWSGDRMNTEAFF.

This clone was detected a few times. The chain is built from TRBV9 and TRBJ1-6; D call uncertain. Germline V CDR1 and CDR2: SGDLS, YYNGEE. The ends were cut back, 2 bases at V and 8 bases at J, with 8 bases in the middle. This CDR3 contains 13 residues. The CDR3 nucleotides read TGTGCCAGCAGCGTCAAGGGTTATTCACCCCTCCACTTT. Amino acid sequence: CASSVKGYSPLHF.

The chain joins TRBV6-5 to TRBJ2-1; 7 nucleotides align to TRBD1. V trimming: 2 bases; J trimming: 12 bases; junction bases outside the gene matches: 4. The CDR3 has 12 residues. Germline V CDR1 and CDR2: MNHEY, SVGAGI. CDR3 amino acids: CASSYPRDRQFF. CDR3 DNA sequence: TGTGCCAGCAGTTACCCTCGGGACAGGCAGTTCTTC.

This clone has just a few counts. The chain uses TRBV11-3 and TRBJ1-1; D gene unclear. V lost 5 bases to trimming and J lost 0 bases, with 4 bases between them. This CDR3 contains 12 residues. Germline values: CDR1 SGHNT, CDR2 YENEEA. The CDR3 protein is CASSSMNTEAFF. CDR3 nucleotide sequence: TGTGCCAGCAGCAGCATGAACACTGAAGCTTTCTTT.

This clone was detected only once. The chain uses TRBV10-3 and TRBJ2-7; D perhaps matches TRBD2 (5 bases). Germline-derived CDR1 and CDR2 are ENHRY and SYGVKD. V was shortened by 6 bases and J by 0 bases, with 15 bases between the two germline ends. This CDR3 is built from 15 residues. CDR3 sequence reads: CAIRGSLVNSYEQYF. The DNA for the CDR3 is TGTGCCATCAGGGGGAGCCTCGTCAACTCCTACGAGCAGTACTTC.

This rearrangement joins TRBV9 to TRBJ1-6; tentative D call: TRBD1 (5 bases). This CDR3 region has 15 residues. Germline assignment: CDR1 SGDLS and CDR2 YYNGEE. The V gene lost 0 bases and the J gene lost 5 bases, with 9 bases spanning the gap. The CDR3 region is CASSVGTGDNSPLHF. The CDR3 DNA reads TGTGCCAGCAGCGTAGGAACAGGCGATAATTCACCCCTCCACTTT.

The chain has TRBV6-1 and TRBJ1-6, with 7 nucleotides matching TRBD1. From germline, CDR1 is MNHNS and CDR2 SASEGT. Trimming at V came to 4 bases and at J to 1 base, leaving 4 bases not matched to a gene. The CDR3 length is 16 residues. CDR3 DNA: TGTGCCAGCAGTGTTCAGGGGGGGTCCTATAATTCACCCCTCCACTTT. Amino acid sequence: CASSVQGGSYNSPLHF.

This chain joins TRBV7-6 and TRBJ2-7, with D tentatively TRBD2 (5 bases). Trimming stripped 1 base from V and 3 bases from J, with 10 bases between. This CDR3 contains 14 residues. Germline V CDR1 and CDR2: SGHVS, FNYEAQ. This CDR3 is CASSLDSGNYEQYF. The CDR3 DNA reads as TGTGCCAGCAGCTTAGACTCGGGGAACTACGAGCAGTACTTC.

The chain links TRBV10-1 to TRBJ2-3, with D possibly TRBD2 on 6 matching bases. The CDR3 totals 15 residues. Deletions cut 2 bases from V and 4 bases from J, with 13 bases between. From germline, CDR1 is WNHNN and CDR2 SYGVQD (reference sequence). The CDR3 DNA is TGCGCCAGCAGTGAGGCGGAGGGTGAACCAGATACGCAGTATTTT. It encodes CASSEAEGEPDTQYF.

The chain carries TRBV10-3 and TRBJ2-7, with TRBD1 matching 9 bases. The germline gives CDR1 ENHRY, CDR2 SYGVKD. The CDR3 runs to 16 residues. With 0 bases clipped from V and 6 bases from J, the junction kept 9 bases outside the gene matches. CDR3 coding DNA: TGTGCCATCAGTGAGTCCAATGCCGACAGGGGGTCCGAGCAGTACTTC. Its translation is CAISESNADRGSEQYF.

The table lists this clone with a count of one. The V gene is TRBV9, the J gene TRBJ1-3, with 7 bases aligning to TRBD1. The CDR3 is 16 amino acids. The V segment lost 4 bases and the J segment 3 bases; nucleotides outside the gene matches: 10. Looked up from germline, CDR1 is SGDLS and CDR2 is YYNGEE. The CDR3 sequence: CASSLRQGAGGNTIYF. CDR3 DNA: TGTGCCAGCAGCTTACGACAGGGTGCTGGTGGAAACACCATATATTTT.

V and J are TRBV7-2 and TRBJ1-5, with TRBD1 as a possible D gene (6 bases). The germline V gene has CDR1 SGHTA and CDR2 FQGNSA. V dropped 1 base and J dropped 2 bases, with 9 bases sitting between them. The CDR3 length is 15 residues. The CDR3 loop reads CASSLGTEGNQPQHF. The CDR3 DNA reads TGTGCCAGCAGCTTAGGGACAGAGGGCAATCAGCCCCAGCATTTT.

The chain employs TRBV9 and TRBJ1-4, with D possibly matching TRBD1 (5 bases). V lost 1 base, J lost 7 bases, and 8 bases lay in between. The CDR3 sequence is 13 residues long. Per germline, CDR1 SGDLS and CDR2 YYNGEE. Written as DNA, the CDR3 is TGTGCCAGCAGCGTATCCGGGGGTGAAAAACTGTTTTTT. This sequence encodes CASSVSGGEKLFF.

This clone was picked up one time. The chain carries TRBV21-1 and TRBJ1-5; TRBD1 reflects the table's D call only, with no check against the DNA. TRBV21-1 has pseudogene status. The CDR3 runs 17 residues. The CDR3 bases are TGTGCCAGCAGCAAAGCCCGACAGGGTTTGGGCAATCAGCCCCAGCATTTT. Amino acids: CASSKARQGLGNQPQHF.